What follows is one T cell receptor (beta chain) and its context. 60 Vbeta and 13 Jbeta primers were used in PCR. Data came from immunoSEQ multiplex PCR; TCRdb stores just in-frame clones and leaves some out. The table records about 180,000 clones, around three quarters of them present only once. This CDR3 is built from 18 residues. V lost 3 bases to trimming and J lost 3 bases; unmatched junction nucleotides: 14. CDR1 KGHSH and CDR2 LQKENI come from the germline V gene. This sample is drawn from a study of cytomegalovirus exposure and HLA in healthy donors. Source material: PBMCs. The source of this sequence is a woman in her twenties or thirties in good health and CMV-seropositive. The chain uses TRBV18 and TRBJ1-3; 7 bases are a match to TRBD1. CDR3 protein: CASSPNRGAPTSGNTIYF. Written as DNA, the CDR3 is TGTGCCAGCTCACCGAACAGGGGTGCCCCTACAAGTGGAAACACCATATATTTT.